This T cell receptor beta chain was identified in a study of neoadjuvant anti-PD-1 for oral cavity cancer. At the level of the study: Before surgery, most patients got three to four biweekly 3 mg/kg nivolumab doses.

Patients were newly diagnosed with stage II-IVA oral cavity squamous cell carcinoma without prior systemic or radiation treatment. CDR1 MNHEY and CDR2 SVGAGI come from the germline V gene. The trim removed 4 bases at V and 2 bases at J, leaving 9 bases unmatched. The CDR3 runs to 16 residues. Most PBMC samples had 480 ng input DNA in six replicates. TCRdb's copy holds only in-frame clones and misses some; the assay was immunoSEQ multiplex PCR. The table includes some 17,000 clones, about 70% detected once. The TCR originated in a person aged 35-79 years with oral cavity squamous cell carcinoma. The sample in question was PBMCs, obtained before nivolumab (anti-PD-1) treatment. The chain joins TRBV6-5 to TRBJ2-7; 9 bases match TRBD1. The CDR3 spells CASSSTGTGTTYEQYF. Here the CDR3 DNA reads TGTGCCAGCAGTTCCACCGGGACAGGGACAACCTACGAGCAGTACTTC.